Below, 20 T cell receptor beta chains from the same sample are listed, as sequenced in a study of T cells in localized non-small cell lung cancer. Only in-frame clones appear in the TCRdb table, and some are missing; sequencing was by immunoSEQ multiplex PCR. The data show several hundred clones, with roughly a fifth seen just once and approximately 10% held by the top ten. Material: normal lung tissue next to the tumor, obtained before any cancer treatment. Every receptor here comes from a female donor of 60 years or more with stage II lung adenocarcinoma.

In this sample, this clone turned up a few times. The chain is built from TRBV11-3 and TRBJ2-1, with D possibly being TRBD1 or TRBD2 (5 bases each). This CDR3 spans 14 amino acids. Looked up from germline, CDR1 is SGHNT and CDR2 is YENEEA. Between the trimmed V and J ends, which lost 2 bases and 7 bases, there was a span of 12 bases. CDR3 DNA: TGTGCCAGCAGCTTACGAGGGGCCCAAAATGAGCAGTTCTTC. Translation: CASSLRGAQNEQFF.

This clone was found a few times. The CDR3 DNA reads TGTGCCAGCCAAGATAGTGGGGCAACTAATGAAAAACTGTTTTTT. Its translation: CASQDSGATNEKLFF. V gene TRBV28 combines with J gene TRBJ1-4, with no clear D. Trimming cost V 8 bases and J 0 bases, with 13 bases left between them. This CDR3 is 15 amino acids long. Germline CDR1 reads MDHEN; CDR2 reads SYDVKM.

The chain is built from TRBV6-8 and TRBJ1-5; D might be TRBD1 (6 bases). This CDR3 is 14 amino acids long. Germline CDR1 MNHGY, CDR2 SAAAGT. The V and J ends lost 8 bases and 5 bases respectively, with 16 bases between them. The chain's CDR3 is CASENRDLHQPQHF. Here the CDR3 DNA reads TGTGCCAGCGAAAACAGGGATCTCCATCAGCCCCAGCATTTT.

This clone appeared a few times. The rearrangement joins TRBV6-8 to TRBJ1-2, with D possibly matching TRBD1 (5 bases). The CDR3 extends over 14 amino acids. Trimming pared 5 bases from V and 5 bases from J, leaving 15 bases between. CDR1 MNHGY and CDR2 SAAAGT come from the germline V gene. The CDR3 here is CASSPGPSLYGYTF. The CDR3 bases are TGTGCCAGCAGTCCAGGGCCCTCACTGTATGGCTACACCTTC.

This rearrangement joins TRBV6-8 to TRBJ1-2, with a possible D match to TRBD1 (5 bases). This CDR3 has 14 residues. Germline assignment: CDR1 MNHGY and CDR2 SAAAGT. Deletions cut 2 bases from V and 0 bases from J, with 7 bases between. CDR3 amino acids: CASSYRQTNYGYTF. The CDR3 DNA sequence: TGTGCCAGCAGTTACCGACAGACTAACTATGGCTACACCTTC.

This clone turned up a few times. This sequence joins TRBV9 and TRBJ2-2; D uncertain. The CDR3 is 16 residues long. Germline V gives CDR1 SGDLS, CDR2 YYNGEE. Trimming stripped 0 bases from V and 0 bases from J, with 9 bases between. As DNA, the CDR3 is TGTGCCAGCAGCGTAGGGAGTAGACCGAACACCGGGGAGCTGTTTTTT. This gives the protein CASSVGSRPNTGELFF.

This clone appeared a few times. The CDR3 sequence is CASSPRTEYNEQFF. DNA for the CDR3: TGTGCCAGCAGCCCCCGGACGGAATACAATGAGCAGTTCTTC. The V gene is TRBV11-3, the J gene TRBJ2-1; no definite D call. V dropped 5 bases and J dropped 4 bases, with 12 bases sitting between them. Looked up from germline, CDR1 is SGHNT and CDR2 is YENEEA. The CDR3 sequence is 14 residues long.

This clone was recorded once. The rearrangement joins TRBV28 to TRBJ2-2; D call uncertain. Deletions cut 3 bases from V and 7 bases from J, with 6 bases between. The CDR3 consists of 12 residues. CDR1 and CDR2 from the germline V gene are MDHEN and SYDVKM. CDR3: CASSLIHGELFF. In DNA form, the CDR3 reads TGTGCCAGCAGTTTGATCCACGGGGAGCTGTTTTTT. The whole variable domain, remainder taken from reference TRBV28 and TRBJ2-2, is DVKVTQSSRYLVKRTGEKVFLECVQDMDHENMFWYRQDPGLGLRLIYFSYDVKMKEKGDIPEGYSVSREKKERFSLILESASTNQTSMYLCASSLIHGELFFGEGSRLTVL.

This clone was observed a handful of times. V gene TRBV30 combines with J gene TRBJ2-7, with D perhaps TRBD1 (5 bases). CDR3 size: 14 residues. V was pared by 0 bases and J by 4 bases, with 13 bases between. From germline, CDR1 is GTSNPN and CDR2 SVGIG (reference sequence). The CDR3 region has the DNA TGTGCCTGGAGTGTAACAGGTATAAGATACGAGCAGTACTTC. Its protein is CAWSVTGIRYEQYF. Full variable domain (outside the CDR3, taken from reference TRBV30 and TRBJ2-7): SQTIHQWPATLVQPVGSPLSLECTVEGTSNPNLYWYRQAAGRGLQLLFYSVGIGQISSEVPQNLSASRPQDRQFILSSKKLLLSDSGFYLCAWSVTGIRYEQYFGPGTRLTVT.

The V gene is TRBV11-3, the J gene TRBJ2-7; 11 bases map to TRBD2. The junction had 16 bases not matched to a gene; V was cut back by 5 bases and J by 4 bases. This CDR3 is built from 18 residues. In germline, CDR1 is SGHNT, CDR2 YENEEA. CDR3 residues: CASSESGTSGPEGYEQYF. The CDR3, as DNA: TGTGCCAGCAGCGAATCCGGGACTAGCGGCCCGGAGGGGTACGAGCAGTACTTC.

This chain connects TRBV28 to TRBJ2-2; D possibly corresponds to TRBD2 (7 bases). Germline CDR1 reads MDHEN; CDR2 reads SYDVKM. V lost 7 bases and J lost 3, with 15 bases in between. The CDR3 totals 15 residues. CDR3 DNA: TGTGCCAGCACTTTCGGGGGGCGCGACACCGGGGAGCTGTTTTTT. Protein sequence: CASTFGGRDTGELFF.

V usage is TRBV18 and J usage is TRBJ2-2; 9 bases are a match to TRBD2. The germline V gene has CDR1 KGHSH and CDR2 LQKENI. The CDR3 loop spans 18 amino acids. The V and J ends lost 0 bases and 5 bases, in that order; junction bases with no gene match: 10. For the CDR3, the DNA is TGTGCCAGCTCACCACCGGGACTAGCCTACTCTGCTACCGGGGAGCTGTTTTTT. It codes for CASSPPGLAYSATGELFF.

The chain has TRBV18 and TRBJ2-1; D uncertain. V was trimmed by 2 bases and J by 9 bases, leaving 8 bases between them. The CDR3 has 12 residues. CDR1 and CDR2 (germline): KGHSH, LQKENI. CDR3 sequence: CASSPGSSEQFF. CDR3 bases: TGTGCCAGCTCACCAGGGTCGAGTGAGCAGTTCTTC.

The chain uses TRBV5-1 and TRBJ2-7; D remains unclear. The V end lost 4 bases, the J end lost 0 bases, and 11 bases lay between the germline ends. This CDR3 comprises 14 residues. Germline CDR1 reads SGHRS; CDR2 reads YFSETQ. CDR3 in amino acids: CASSLNPSSYEQYF. The CDR3 nucleotides are TGCGCCAGCAGCCTCAACCCTAGCTCCTACGAGCAGTACTTC.

Within the sample, this clone is large (0.1 to 1%). The genes are TRBV11-3 and TRBJ2-7; D not certain. The CDR3 is made up of 15 amino acids. The V end was cut by 0 bases, the J end by 2 bases, with 11 bases between. Germline V gives CDR1 SGHNT, CDR2 YENEEA. CDR3 nucleotide sequence: TGTGCCAGCAGCTTAGACGGGCTAGGCACCTACGAGCAGTACTTC. It specifies CASSLDGLGTYEQYF.

This rearrangement joins TRBV11-3 to TRBJ2-1, with TRBD2 matching 14 bases. Trimming cost V 4 bases and J 5 bases; bases outside gene matches: 7. This CDR3 comprises 17 residues. Germline CDR1 reads SGHNT; CDR2 reads YENEEA. The CDR3, as DNA: TGTGCCAGCAGCTGGACTAGCGGGGGGAATAGGGACAATGAGCAGTTCTTC. Translated: CASSWTSGGNRDNEQFF.

This clone appeared a few times. The CDR3 DNA is TGTGCCACCAGCAGAGGAGAAGGTTTCAAGGCCACTGAAGCTTTCTTT. Translated, it gives CATSRGEGFKATEAFF. V gene TRBV15 combines with J gene TRBJ1-1, with no clear D. V lost 1 base and J 4 bases, leaving 16 bases between the germline ends. This CDR3 is built from 16 residues. Germline V gives CDR1 LNHNV, CDR2 YYDKDF (reference sequence). The full variable domain, with the rest looked up from reference TRBV15 and TRBJ1-1, is DAMVIQNPRYQVTQFGKPVTLSCSQTLNHNVMYWYQQKSSQAPKLLFHYYDKDFNNEADTPDNFQSRRPNTSFCFLDIRSPGLGDTAMYLCATSRGEGFKATEAFFGQGTRLTVV.

The chain combines TRBV19 with TRBJ2-2; D is unclear. The CDR3 is 15 amino acids. V shed 5 bases and J shed 6 bases, with 16 bases lying between them. Germline values: CDR1 LNHDA, CDR2 SQIVND (reference sequence). The CDR3 bases are TGTGCCAGTAGTGAGGCCGCGCGCTCAGCCGGGGAGCTGTTTTTT. This codes for CASSEAARSAGELFF.

The rearrangement joins TRBV18 to TRBJ2-7; the match to TRBD1 covers 7 bases. CDR3 length equals 15 residues. Germline CDR1 is KGHSH and CDR2 is LQKENI. With 3 bases clipped from V and 0 bases from J, the junction kept 5 bases outside the gene matches. The CDR3 protein is CASSPSGGSSYEQYF. The CDR3 region has the DNA TGTGCCAGCTCACCCTCAGGGGGTAGCTCCTACGAGCAGTACTTC.

The chain employs TRBV6-8 and TRBJ2-5, with 7 bases lining up with TRBD1. The CDR3 totals 15 residues. Trimming removed 6 bases from V and 3 bases from J; junction bases left unmatched: 10. Germline CDR1 and CDR2: MNHGY and SAAAGT. CDR3 region: CASSQTGTPKETQYF. The DNA of the CDR3 is TGTGCCAGCAGCCAGACAGGGACCCCAAAAGAGACCCAGTACTTC.